Listed below are T cell receptor beta chains from one sample, sequenced in a study of cytomegalovirus exposure and HLA in healthy donors. Clones were read by immunoSEQ multiplex PCR, and TCRdb kept only the in-frame ones, dropping some. The sample records just under 250,000 clones, about four fifths being singletons. Material: PBMCs. The receptors shown here come from a woman aged 40 to 50 in good health and CMV-seropositive. CDR3s include the opening cysteine and the closing phenylalanine or tryptophan. The D gene is left open where the match is weak. Clone size is not always given. Where it is, it says once, few, many or a class for expanded clones.

D gene | J gene | clone size | V gene | CDR3 DNA | CDR3 protein
- | TRBJ2-3 | - | TRBV9 | TGTGCCAGCAGCGTAGGAAGGGGAGATACGCAGTATTTT | CASSVGRGDTQYF
- | TRBJ2-3 | - | TRBV4-3 | TGCGCCAGCAGCCAAGACTCAGGGAAGTGGACGCAGTATTTT | CASSQDSGKWTQYF
- | TRBJ1-2 | - | TRBV11-2 | TGTGCCAGCAGCCCGGGAATTAACTATGGCTACACCTTC | CASSPGINYGYTF
- | TRBJ1-2 | - | TRBV6-1 | TGTGCCAGCACGGCAGGGTCAGCTAACTATGGCTACACCTTC | CASTAGSANYGYTF
TRBD1 | TRBJ2-3 | - | TRBV18 | TGTGCCAGCTCACCACAGGGGGCCCCCACAAATACGCAGTATTTT | CASSPQGAPTNTQYF
TRBD2 | TRBJ2-3 | - | TRBV28 | TGTGCCAGCAGCGGACTAGCGATCTTCCCAGATACGCAGTATTTT | CASSGLAIFPDTQYF
TRBD2 | TRBJ2-1 | - | TRBV10-3 | TGTGCCATCAGTGAGCAGCGGGGGGACTACAATGAGCAGTTCTTC | CAISEQRGDYNEQFF
TRBD2 | TRBJ2-5 | - | TRBV4-1 | TGCGCCAGCAGCCAGGGCGGGGGGCGTGAGACCCAGTACTTC | CASSQGGGRETQYF
- | TRBJ2-5 | - | TRBV29-1 | TGCAGCGTTGGGTCAGGGGTACGTGATACCCAGTACTTC | CSVGSGVRDTQYF
TRBD1 | TRBJ2-7 | - | TRBV7-2 | TGTGCCAGCAGCCCTAGGACAGGGGACTATTTCGAGCAGTACTTC | CASSPRTGDYFEQYF
- | TRBJ1-1 | - | TRBV7-2 | TGTGCCAGCAGCTTCCGGGGTTCCACTGAAGCTTTCTTT | CASSFRGSTEAFF
- | TRBJ1-2 | - | TRBV29-1 | TGCAGCGTTGAAGGGGCTTTCTATGGCTACACCTTC | CSVEGAFYGYTF
TRBD1 | TRBJ2-7 | - | TRBV9 | TGTGCCAGCAGCGTAGGGGACAGGGGGCTCTACGAGCAGTACTTC | CASSVGDRGLYEQYF
- | TRBJ1-4 | - | TRBV18 | TGTGCCAGCTCACCCCCAAATCACAGGGTCAAAGATGAAAAACTGTTTTTT | CASSPPNHRVKDEKLFF
TRBD1 | TRBJ2-5 | few | TRBV6-5 | TGTGCCAGCAACCTCGGACAGGGACGAGAGACCCAGTACTTC | CASNLGQGRETQYF
TRBD1 | TRBJ2-7 | - | TRBV29-1 | TGCAGCGTTAGGACAGGGATACACGAGCAGTACTTC | CSVRTGIHEQYF
- | TRBJ2-4 | - | TRBV9 | TGTGCCAGCAGCGAAGGGACACAAATAAACATTCAGTACTTC | CASSEGTQINIQYF
- | TRBJ1-2 | - | TRBV6-6 | TGTGCCAGCAGCCAGGGTAACTATGGCTACACCTTC | CASSQGNYGYTF
TRBD2 | TRBJ2-3 | - | TRBV10-1 | TGCGCCAGCAGTGAGTCTACTAGCGGGCGCACAGATACGCAGTATTTT | CASSESTSGRTDTQYF
TRBD2 | TRBJ2-1 | - | TRBV19 | TGTGCCAGTAGTATAAGCGGGGGGGCCCACAATGAGCAGTTCTTC | CASSISGGAHNEQFF
TRBD1 | TRBJ1-2 | - | TRBV9 | TGTGCCAGCAGCACAGGGGGATATGGCTACACCTTC | CASSTGGYGYTF
TRBD1 | TRBJ1-3 | - | TRBV30 | TGTGCCTGGAGTGAGGCCAGGGGGTCTTTTAGCTCTGGAAACACCATATATTTT | CAWSEARGSFSSGNTIYF
- | TRBJ2-1 | - | TRBV9 | TGTGCCAGCAGCCGGGAGAACTCCTACAATGAGCAGTTCTTC | CASSRENSYNEQFF
- | TRBJ1-3 | once | TRBV13 | TGTGCCAGCAGGTCGAAAAGCGCAGGAAACACCATATATTTT | CASRSKSAGNTIYF
- | TRBJ1-4 | - | TRBV6-6 | TGTGCCAGCAGTGACGACATTGGGGCCCGAAAACTGTTTTTT | CASSDDIGARKLFF
TRBD2 | TRBJ2-7 | - | TRBV5-4 | TGTGCCAGCAGCTTGGGGGGTAGCGGGAGGGCCGGAAACTACGAGCAGTACTTC | CASSLGGSGRAGNYEQYF
- | TRBJ2-7 | once | TRBV4-1 | TGCGCCAGCAGCCAAATTGAGGGCGAGCAGTACTTC | CASSQIEGEQYF
TRBD1 | TRBJ2-3 | - | TRBV7-8 | TGTGCCAGCAGCTTACCGGGACAGACTAGCACAGATACGCAGTATTTT | CASSLPGQTSTDTQYF
TRBD1 | TRBJ1-5 | - | TRBV19 | TGTGCCAGTTCGTCGACAGGGGGACCCCATCAGCCCCAGCATTTT | CASSSTGGPHQPQHF
- | TRBJ2-1 | - | TRBV21-1 | TGTGCCAGCTTGTCCGCCAATTCTATCAATGTCGACAATGAGCAGTTCTTC | CASLSANSINVDNEQFF
- | TRBJ2-1 | - | TRBV7-2 | TGTGCCAGCAGCATAGACAGCAATCGGCAGTTCTTC | CASSIDSNRQFF
TRBD2 | TRBJ2-1 | - | TRBV9 | TGTGCCAGCAGCCCCCCGGGCGGACTAGCGGGAGTTGGTGAGCAGTTCTTC | CASSPPGGLAGVGEQFF
- | TRBJ1-5 | once | TRBV2 | TGTGCCAGCAGTGTGGGGGGAAGTCAGCCCCAGCATTTT | CASSVGGSQPQHF
- | TRBJ2-7 | few | TRBV7-9 | TGTGCCAGCAGCTTGCAGTTGGAGCTGTACTTC | CASSLQLELYF
TRBD1 | TRBJ1-4 | - | TRBV5-5 | TGTGCCAGCAGCTTGAGCCCCAGGGGGCGGGAAAAACTGTTTTTT | CASSLSPRGREKLFF
TRBD2 | TRBJ2-1 | - | TRBV11-1 | TGTGCCAGCAGCCTGGGACTACTCTTTAGTGAGCAGTTCTTC | CASSLGLLFSEQFF
TRBD2 | TRBJ2-5 | once | TRBV7-9 | TGTGCCAGCAGCTTACTAGCGGGGCGAACGCTTGCAGTCCAAGAGACCCAGTACTTC | CASSLLAGRTLAVQETQYF
TRBD1 | TRBJ2-1 | few | TRBV5-1 | TGCGCCAGCAGCTGGTCAGGGGGAAGCTCCTACAATGAGCAGTTCTTC | CASSWSGGSSYNEQFF
- | TRBJ2-7 | - | TRBV5-6 | TGTGCCAGCAGCCTCGAGGACAGACGAACCTACGAGCAGTACTTC | CASSLEDRRTYEQYF
- | TRBJ2-7 | - | TRBV6-1 | TGTGCCGGCAGCTCATCCTACAGGGTTTACGAGCAGTACTTC | CAGSSSYRVYEQYF
TRBD2 | TRBJ2-3 | - | TRBV7-2 | TGTGCCAGCAGCACCAGACCAGCAGCGGGAGGTGGCACAGATACGCAGTATTTT | CASSTRPAAGGGTDTQYF
- | TRBJ2-6 | - | TRBV4-3 | TGCGCCAGCAGCCAATCAGCGGCGAGCTCTGGGGCCAACGTCCTGACTTTC | CASSQSAASSGANVLTF
TRBD2 | TRBJ2-1 | - | TRBV4-2 | TGTGCCAGCAGAGCCAAGTTAATCCCTAGCGGGGGGGATAGTAATGAGCAGTTCTTC | CASRAKLIPSGGDSNEQFF
- | TRBJ1-1 | - | TRBV4-2 | TGTGCCAGCAGCCAAGGGTTCCGGACAGCCACTGAAGCTTTCTTT | CASSQGFRTATEAFF
- | TRBJ2-1 | few | TRBV6-1 | TGTGCCAGCTTAGTTAGCGGACCGTACAATGAGCAGTTCTTC | CASLVSGPYNEQFF
TRBD1 | TRBJ2-4 | few | TRBV2 | TGTGCCAGCAGTGAGGACAGGATAGCCAAAAACATTCAGTACTTC | CASSEDRIAKNIQYF
TRBD2 | TRBJ2-5 | - | TRBV5-6 | TGTGCCAGCAGCTTGGGGGTAGGCGGGAGGGAGACCCAGTACTTC | CASSLGVGGRETQYF
- | TRBJ2-3 | - | TRBV7-8 | TGTGCCAGCAGCCCCGACTTAAATACGCAGTATTTT | CASSPDLNTQYF
- | TRBJ1-2 | - | TRBV27 | TGTGCCAGCAGCCCCATGGACAGACCCAACTATGGCTACACCTTC | CASSPMDRPNYGYTF
TRBD1 | TRBJ1-5 | few | TRBV6-1 | TGTGCCAGCAGTGGAGGGACAGATAGCAATCAGCCCCAGCATTTT | CASSGGTDSNQPQHF
TRBD2 | TRBJ2-1 | - | TRBV9 | TGTGCCAGCAGCGTAGGGGGGACTAGTCCTTACAATGAGCAGTTCTTC | CASSVGGTSPYNEQFF
- | TRBJ1-2 | - | TRBV2 | TGTGCCAGCAGTGGCCTTCAGGGCTCTCGTGGCTACACCTTC | CASSGLQGSRGYTF
TRBD1 | TRBJ2-2 | - | TRBV7-9 | TGTGCCAGCAGCCCGCCTCCGGGACAGGGAACGAGCACCGGGGAGCTGTTTTTT | CASSPPPGQGTSTGELFF
- | TRBJ2-5 | once | TRBV7-2 | TGTGCCAGCAGCTTGCGCAGGGGTCAAGAGACCCAGTACTTC | CASSLRRGQETQYF
- | TRBJ1-2 | - | TRBV7-2 | TGTGCCAGCAGCCCCACGGGACTCCCGGAGGACTATGGCTACACCTTC | CASSPTGLPEDYGYTF